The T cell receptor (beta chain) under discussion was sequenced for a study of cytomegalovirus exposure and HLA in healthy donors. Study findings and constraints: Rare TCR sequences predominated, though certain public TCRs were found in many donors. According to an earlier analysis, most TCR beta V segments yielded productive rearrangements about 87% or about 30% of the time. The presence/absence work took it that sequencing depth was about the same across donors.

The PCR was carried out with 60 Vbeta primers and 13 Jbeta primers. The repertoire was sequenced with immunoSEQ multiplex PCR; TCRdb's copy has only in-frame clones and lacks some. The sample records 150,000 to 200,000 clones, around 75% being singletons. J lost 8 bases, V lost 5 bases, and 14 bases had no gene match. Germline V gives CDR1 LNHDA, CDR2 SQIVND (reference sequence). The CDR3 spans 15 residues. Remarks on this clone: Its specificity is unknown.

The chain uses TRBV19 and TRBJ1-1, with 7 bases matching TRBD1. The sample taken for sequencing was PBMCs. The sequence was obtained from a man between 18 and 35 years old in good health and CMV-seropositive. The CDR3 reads CASSARDSRNIEAFF. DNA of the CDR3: TGTGCCAGTAGTGCGAGGGACAGCCGAAATATAGAAGCTTTCTTT.